These 27 T cell receptor beta chains were all obtained from the same sample, sequenced in a study of blood T cells in healthy people across ages. Then a second PCR, running roughly 7 to 11 cycles, was carried out with a sample-barcoded 5' primer and a J-beta primer mix. From the 5' RACE reads, TCRdb called clonotypes with MiXCR, one entry per CDR3 protein. Seen here are 650,000 to 1,000,000 distinct CDR3 sequences, roughly 40% observed once, and the top ten hold 10% to 15%. The sample comprised blood. All receptors derive from a man younger than 35 in good health.

This clonotype was counted a few times. The chain has TRBV2 and TRBJ2-7, with D possibly TRBD1 on 6 matching bases. CDR3 length: 14 residues. Trimming took off 6 bases at V and 6 bases at J, with 18 bases between the two ends. Germline V lookup: CDR1 SNHLY, CDR2 FYNNEI. The CDR3 loop reads CASSGDMDLTEQYF. CDR3 nucleotides: TGTGCCAGCAGCGGGGACATGGATCTCACCGAGCAGTACTTC.

V gene TRBV18 combines with J gene TRBJ2-7; no reliable D call. In germline, CDR1 is KGHSH, CDR2 LQKENI. V was shortened by 0 bases and J by 10 bases, with 16 bases between the two germline ends. CDR3 size: 14 residues. Here the CDR3 DNA reads TGTGCCAGCTCACCACCTTTTAATCCGGACGCCCAGTACTTC. It specifies CASSPPFNPDAQYF.

As regards this clonotype: Relative to the germline gene, one junction end is altered; a read error may explain this. V usage is TRBV5-6 and J usage is TRBJ1-6, with D unclear. Germline V gene data show CDR1 as SGHDT and CDR2 as YYEEEE. The CDR3 contains 12 residues. The CDR3 sequence: CASSLGASPLRF. Written as DNA, the CDR3 is TGTGCCAGCAGCTTGGGTGCCTCACCCCTCCGCTTT.

This clonotype showed up just a few times. The chain employs TRBV7-2 and TRBJ2-5, with TRBD2 identical over 7 bases. V lost 1 base and J lost 5; bases outside the gene matches: 7. The CDR3 spans 15 residues. Germline V gives CDR1 SGHTA, CDR2 FQGNSA. The CDR3 region is CASSLESSGSETQYF. DNA of the CDR3: TGTGCCAGCAGCTTAGAATCTAGCGGTTCCGAGACCCAGTACTTC.

The chain recombines TRBV10-3 with TRBJ1-3, with TRBD1 matching 7 bases. The CDR3 sequence is 17 residues long. V dropped 3 bases and J dropped 5; count of bases not matched to a gene: 13. Looked up from germline, CDR1 is ENHRY and CDR2 is SYGVKD. The DNA for the CDR3 is TGTGCCATCAGTGAACGTGGGCAGGGGGATATTAGAAACACCATATATTTT. Its protein product is CAISERGQGDIRNTIYF.

This clonotype was seen more than once but under ten times. The chain recombines TRBV27 with TRBJ1-1; D gene unclear. V gave up 10 bases and J gave up 4 bases, with 10 bases separating them. The CDR3 contains 11 residues. Germline V gene data show CDR1 as MNHEY and CDR2 as SMNVEV (reference sequence). The CDR3 loop reads CATLLGTEAFF. DNA for the CDR3: TGTGCCACCCTGCTGGGCACTGAAGCTTTCTTT.

V is TRBV4-3 and J is TRBJ2-1; D remains unclear. Trimming pared 0 bases from V and 0 bases from J, leaving 9 bases between. Germline lookup yields CDR1 LGHNA and CDR2 YSLEER. CDR3 size: 16 residues. CDR3 DNA: TGCGCCAGCAGCCAAGACGGCTCCCCCTCCTACAATGAGCAGTTCTTC. Translating it yields CASSQDGSPSYNEQFF.

The rearrangement links TRBV12-3 or TRBV12-4 to TRBJ2-7; possibly TRBD1 for D (6 bases). The CDR3 consists of 13 residues. The V end was cut by 3 bases, the J end by 3 bases, with 9 bases between. CDR3 sequence (DNA): TGTGCCAGCAGTTTCGACAGGCTCTACGAGCAGTACTTC. Translating gives CASSFDRLYEQYF.

The rearrangement joins TRBV7-2 to TRBJ2-1, with 9 bases matching TRBD2. The germline V gene encodes CDR1 SGHTA and CDR2 FQGNSA. The length of the CDR3 is 18 residues. The V and J ends lost 1 base and 5 bases, in that order; junction bases with no gene match: 12. CDR3 bases: TGTGCCAGCAGCTTAGTGGTTAGCGGGGGTGATCTCCACAATGAGCAGTTCTTC. This codes for CASSLVVSGGDLHNEQFF.

Comments on this clonotype: A much bigger clone sits one base away, suggesting this may be a read error. The V call is TRBV20-1, the J call TRBJ2-7; the match to TRBD2 covers 7 bases. The length of the CDR3 is 16 residues. Germline CDR1 and CDR2: DFQATT and SNEGSKA (reference sequence). V shed 2 bases and J 7 bases; nucleotides not matched to a gene: 17. Here the CDR3 reads CSARPVEWGGYNEQYF. Written as DNA, the CDR3 is TGCAGTGCTAGACCCGTAGAGTGGGGGGGATACAATGAGCAGTACTTC.

With respect to this clonotype: A read error is possible here, since a much larger clone lies one base away. The chain uses TRBV27 and TRBJ2-4; 7 positions match TRBD2. The assigned J gene may be wrong: the sequence end matches TRBJ2-7 better. Germline CDR1 is MNHEY and CDR2 is SMNVEV (reference sequence). This CDR3 region has 14 residues. The CDR3 DNA sequence: TGTGCCAGCAGTGTCTCGCCCGGGAGGTTCGAGCAGTACTTC. Translated: CASSVSPGRFEQYF.

This clonotype occurred a few times. The V and J genes are TRBV7-2 and TRBJ2-7; TRBD1 agrees at 10 bases. V shed 5 bases, J shed 2 bases, and the junction held 9 bases outside the gene matches. From germline, CDR1 is SGHTA and CDR2 FQGNSA. CDR3 length equals 16 residues. The CDR3, as DNA: TGTGCCAGCAGCCTACGGACAGGGGGGATCACCTACGAGCAGTACTTC. Its translation: CASSLRTGGITYEQYF.

This clonotype occurred a few times. The chain uses TRBV6-6 and TRBJ2-1, with 7 bases identical to TRBD2. Germline CDR1 is MNHNY and CDR2 is SVGAGI (reference sequence). The trim removed 6 bases at V and 8 bases at J, leaving 10 bases unmatched. This CDR3 has 14 amino acids. DNA for the CDR3: TGTGCCAGCAGACCTCAAGGGAGGGCCTATGAGCAGTTCTTC. It specifies CASRPQGRAYEQFF.

This sequence joins TRBV3-1 and TRBJ1-2, with 9 bases lining up with TRBD1. Per the germline V gene, CDR1 is LGHDT and CDR2 is YNNKEL (reference sequence). V was pared by 2 bases and J by 3 bases, with 7 bases of the junction left unmatched. The CDR3 is made up of 16 amino acids. The CDR3 bases are TGTGCCAGCAGCCAAAAGGGACAGGGACGTTACTATGGCTACACCTTC. Translation: CASSQKGQGRYYGYTF.

This clonotype has ten or more counts. The rearrangement uses TRBV24-1 and TRBJ2-1, with 7 nucleotides matching TRBD2. J was trimmed by 7 bases and V by 3 bases; bases with no gene match: 8. The CDR3 length is 15 residues. Germline V CDR1 and CDR2: KGHDR, SFDVKD. The CDR3 region is CATSDVRDGRNEQFF. The CDR3 region has the DNA TGTGCCACCAGTGATGTCCGGGACGGGAGGAATGAGCAGTTCTTC.

The sample holds many counts of this clonotype. This chain uses TRBV20-1 with TRBJ2-3; TRBD2 is a possible D gene (7 bases). The CDR3 totals 16 residues. V dropped 6 bases and J dropped 2 bases, with 21 bases sitting between them. Per the germline V gene, CDR1 is DFQATT and CDR2 is SNEGSKA (reference sequence). The CDR3: CSAQRGGPKATDTQYF. CDR3 sequence (DNA): TGCAGTGCCCAAAGGGGGGGGCCAAAAGCCACAGATACGCAGTATTTT.

This clonotype occurred many times. The chain links TRBV12-3 or TRBV12-4 to TRBJ2-7; no firm D call. V was trimmed by 3 bases and J by 1 base, leaving 7 bases between them. The CDR3 contains 13 residues. The CDR3 is CASSFSDSYEQYF. The CDR3 DNA reads TGTGCCAGCAGTTTTAGTGATTCCTACGAGCAGTACTTC.

As for this clonotype: Mismatch with germline at one junction end may stem from a read error. This chain links TRBV5-1 with TRBJ1-2, with 7 bases fitting TRBD1. This CDR3 is 15 amino acids long. Germline V CDR1 and CDR2: SGHRS, YFSETQ. CDR3 DNA: TGCGTCAGCAGCCAAGAAGGGGGCGCGGACTATGGCTACACCTTC. This gives the protein CVSSQEGGADYGYTF.

V and J are TRBV6-2 or TRBV6-3 and TRBJ2-3, with TRBD2 identical over 9 bases. Germline V gives CDR1 MNHEY, CDR2 SVGEGT. The CDR3 is 16 residues long. The V segment lost 6 bases and the J segment 3 bases; nucleotides outside the gene matches: 10. For the CDR3, the DNA is TGTGCCAGCAGCGAACGCGGGGGGGAAAGAACAGATACGCAGTATTTT. Amino acids: CASSERGGERTDTQYF.

This clonotype was observed at least ten times. The chain recombines TRBV25-1 with TRBJ2-5; 9 bases match TRBD1. The germline V gene has CDR1 MGHDK and CDR2 SYGVNS. CDR3 length equals 12 residues. V trimming: 9 bases; J trimming: 9 bases; junction bases outside the gene matches: 8. CDR3 amino acids: CASLGTGFAQYF. The CDR3 DNA is TGTGCCAGTTTAGGGACAGGGTTTGCCCAGTACTTC.

This clonotype was counted only a few times. V is TRBV9 and J is TRBJ2-1; D uncertain. Trimming left V 0 bases short and J 2 bases short, with 6 bases between. CDR1 SGDLS and CDR2 YYNGEE come from the germline V gene. CDR3 length: 14 amino acids. The CDR3 sequence is CASSVEPTYNEQFF. The CDR3 bases are TGTGCCAGCAGCGTAGAGCCAACCTACAATGAGCAGTTCTTC.

The sample holds a few counts of this clonotype. The chain is built from TRBV6-2 or TRBV6-3 and TRBJ1-2; weak D call: TRBD1 (6 bases). Trimming took off 6 bases at V and 7 bases at J, with 18 bases between the two ends. The CDR3 contains 14 residues. Germline-derived CDR1 and CDR2 are MNHEY and SVGEGT. The CDR3 spells CASSPTAGQCGYTF. The CDR3, as DNA: TGTGCCAGCAGCCCTACCGCCGGACAGTGTGGCTACACCTTC.

The V call is TRBV7-2, the J call TRBJ2-7; 10 bases match TRBD1. J was trimmed by 2 bases and V by 3 bases; bases with no gene match: 4. Germline V gene data show CDR1 as SGHTA and CDR2 as FQGNSA. This CDR3 is built from 15 residues. The DNA for the CDR3 is TGTGCCAGCAGCTTGACAGGGGGCCGAACCTACGAGCAGTACTTC. Translation gives CASSLTGGRTYEQYF.

This clonotype appeared a few times. V gene TRBV6-2 or TRBV6-3 combines with J gene TRBJ1-4; D is unclear. The V and J ends lost 2 bases and 7 bases respectively, with 14 bases between them. The CDR3 sequence is 15 residues long. Germline V gene data show CDR1 as MNHEY and CDR2 as SVGEGT. This chain's CDR3 is CASSYGRERSEKLFF. CDR3 nucleotide sequence: TGTGCCAGCAGTTACGGACGGGAACGGAGTGAAAAACTGTTTTTT.

This clonotype is a singleton in its sample. The CDR3 spells CASSMWVGGQGTGMYF. The CDR3 DNA reads TGTGCCAGCAGCATGTGGGTCGGGGGACAGGGGACAGGGATGTATTTT. The rearrangement uses TRBV5-8 and TRBJ2-3, with 10 bases matching TRBD1. V trimming: 4 bases; J trimming: 14 bases; junction bases outside the gene matches: 19. CDR1 and CDR2 (germline): SGHTS, YDEGEE. This CDR3 region has 16 residues.

This clonotype was found a few times. The chain joins TRBV5-1 to TRBJ1-6; D uncertain. Trimming stripped 4 bases from V and 9 bases from J, with 14 bases between. This CDR3 has 14 residues. Germline V gene sequence: CDR1 SGHRS, CDR2 YFSETQ. The CDR3 reads CASSVDRVASPLHF. CDR3 nucleotides: TGCGCCAGCAGCGTTGATAGGGTGGCTTCACCCCTCCACTTT.

The J gene is TRBJ2-1, the V gene TRBV11-1, with D unclear. Germline lookup yields CDR1 SGHAT and CDR2 FQDESV (reference sequence). V was shortened by 5 bases and J by 9 bases, with 11 bases between the two germline ends. CDR3 size: 12 residues. The CDR3 here is CASSPDISEQFF. The CDR3 nucleotides read TGTGCCAGCAGCCCAGACATATCTGAGCAGTTCTTC.